The rows below give T cell receptor beta chains drawn from one sample of a study of blood T cell repertoires in COVID-19. Produced via immunoSEQ multiplex PCR; TCRdb's table is partial and in-frame only. This table holds some 330,000 clones, about four fifths found once. Sequenced material: PBMCs or T cells enriched from blood (not recorded which). The receptors shown here come from a woman between 45 and 65 years old who had recovered from COVID-19. The CDR3 runs from the conserved cysteine through the conserved F or W. A D gene is named only where the DNA matches it firmly. For some rows the clone size is stated as once, few or many, or as a class when expanded; others skip it.

v_call,clone_size,j_call,d_call,cdr3_aa,cdr3_nt
TRBV30,NA,TRBJ1-1,NA,CAWSPIRLNTEAFF,TGTGCCTGGAGCCCTATACGGTTGAACACTGAAGCTTTCTTT
TRBV19,NA,TRBJ1-1,NA,CASKGRVVEKNTEAFF,TGTGCCAGTAAGGGGAGGGTGGTGGAGAAGAACACTGAAGCTTTCTTT
TRBV4-1,NA,TRBJ1-1,NA,CASSLGGGTEAFF,TGCGCCAGCAGCCTGGGCGGGGGAACTGAAGCTTTCTTT
TRBV29-1,NA,TRBJ1-1,NA,CSVHLNTEAFF,TGCAGCGTCCATTTGAACACTGAAGCTTTCTTT
TRBV6-2/TRBV6-3,NA,TRBJ1-3,NA,CASSYFEGSGNTIYF,TGTGCCAGCAGTTACTTTGAGGGATCGGGAAACACCATATATTTT
TRBV5-1,NA,TRBJ2-7,TRBD1,CASSLVGQGKVEQYF,TGCGCCAGCAGCTTGGTGGGACAGGGGAAGGTCGAGCAGTACTTC
TRBV6-1,NA,TRBJ2-7,TRBD2,CASSTWSGSTYEQYF,TGTGCCAGCAGCACCTGGAGCGGGAGTACCTACGAGCAGTACTTC
TRBV11-3,NA,TRBJ2-2,NA,CASSPESYTGELFF,TGTGCCAGCAGCCCCGAGAGTTACACCGGGGAGCTGTTTTTT
TRBV30,NA,TRBJ1-2,TRBD1,CARGRRGPGGYTF,TGTGCCCGAGGGAGGAGGGGGCCGGGTGGCTACACCTTC
TRBV5-1,NA,TRBJ2-3,NA,CASSTSRSGTDTQYF,TGCGCCAGCAGTACTAGCAGATCAGGCACAGATACGCAGTATTTT
TRBV5-1,NA,TRBJ2-2,TRBD1,CASSWGQGGTGELFF,TGCGCCAGCAGCTGGGGACAGGGAGGGACCGGGGAGCTGTTTTTT
TRBV5-5,NA,TRBJ1-5,NA,CASSLELARGYQPQHF,TGTGCCAGCAGCTTGGAGTTGGCCCGGGGGTATCAGCCCCAGCATTTT
TRBV10-3,NA,TRBJ1-5,TRBD1,CAIRVDRDGHQPQHF,TGTGCCATCAGGGTGGACAGGGATGGGCATCAGCCCCAGCATTTT
TRBV4-3,NA,TRBJ1-6,NA,CASSQEGAYNSPLHF,TGCGCCAGCAGCCAAGAGGGAGCTTATAATTCACCCCTCCACTTT
TRBV5-1,NA,TRBJ1-3,TRBD1,CASSFKRDRNSGNTIYF,TGCGCCAGCAGCTTTAAGAGGGACAGGAACTCTGGAAACACCATATATTTT
TRBV3-1/TRBV3-2,NA,TRBJ2-2,NA,CASTDIFVAVSGELFF,TGTGCCAGCACCGACATTTTCGTAGCGGTGTCCGGGGAGCTGTTTTTT
TRBV6-2/TRBV6-3,NA,TRBJ1-1,TRBD1,CASSRGQGLNTEAFF,TGTGCCAGCAGCCGCGGACAGGGGTTGAACACTGAAGCTTTCTTT
TRBV20-1,NA,TRBJ2-7,TRBD1,CSTRPGQGYF,TGCAGTACCCGTCCGGGACAGGGGTACTTC
TRBV6-5,NA,TRBJ1-2,NA,CASSYRSNYGYTF,TGTGCCAGCAGTTATCGGAGTAACTATGGCTACACCTTC
TRBV5-1,NA,TRBJ2-5,NA,CASSLQETQYF,TGCGCCAGCAGCTTACAGGAGACCCAGTACTTC
TRBV11-1,NA,TRBJ2-7,NA,CASSPQDYEQYF,TGTGCCAGCAGCCCACAAGATTACGAGCAGTACTTC
TRBV27,NA,TRBJ2-2,NA,CASSRGASSDTGELFF,TGTGCCAGCAGCCGGGGGGCTAGCAGCGACACCGGGGAGCTGTTTTTT
TRBV5-6,NA,TRBJ1-2,NA,CASRFREAGYTF,TGTGCCAGCAGGTTCAGGGAAGCTGGCTACACCTTC
TRBV14,NA,TRBJ1-1,TRBD1,CASSRQGGLSTEAFF,TGTGCCAGCAGCCGACAGGGGGGGTTGAGCACTGAAGCTTTCTTT
TRBV7-2,once,TRBJ2-1,NA,CASSSRTENNEQFF,TGTGCCAGCAGCTCAAGGACAGAAAACAATGAGCAGTTCTTC
TRBV29-1,NA,TRBJ2-7,NA,CSVVTDGYEQYF,TGCAGCGTTGTTACAGACGGATACGAGCAGTACTTC
TRBV5-1,NA,TRBJ1-6,NA,CASSLTRDSPLHF,TGCGCCAGCAGCTTGACCAGGGATTCACCCCTCCACTTT
TRBV3-1/TRBV3-2,once,TRBJ1-6,NA,CASSHGGLRSPLHF,TGTGCCAGCAGCCACGGGGGACTCAGGTCACCCCTCCACTTT
TRBV4-3,few,TRBJ2-1,TRBD1,CASSQGQGGHNEQFF,TGCGCCAGCAGCCAGGGACAGGGAGGGCACAATGAGCAGTTCTTC
TRBV19,NA,TRBJ2-7,TRBD2,CASSLRTSFDEQYF,TGTGCCAGTAGTCTCCGGACTAGCTTCGACGAGCAGTACTTC
TRBV27,NA,TRBJ1-1,NA,CASSLKLSGTSKNTEAFF,TGTGCCAGCAGTCTCAAGCTGTCCGGGACAAGTAAGAACACTGAAGCTTTCTTT
TRBV19,few,TRBJ2-1,NA,CASSRSGQPIF,TGTGCCAGTAGCCGTTCGGGACAACCGATCTTC
TRBV21-1,NA,TRBJ2-1,NA,CASRRGGRSYNEQFF,TGTGCCAGCCGAAGGGGGGGCCGGTCCTACAATGAGCAGTTCTTC
TRBV6-5,NA,TRBJ1-2,TRBD1,CASSYSRDRNYGYTF,TGTGCCAGCAGTTACTCTCGGGACAGGAACTATGGCTACACCTTC
TRBV19,once,TRBJ1-2,NA,CASRTEHGTFSNYGYTF,TGTGCCAGTAGGACCGAGCACGGGACATTCTCTAACTATGGCTACACCTTC
TRBV3-1/TRBV3-2,NA,TRBJ1-1,NA,CASSLPGQYTEAFF,TGTGCCAGCAGCCTCCCCGGACAGTATACTGAAGCTTTCTTT
TRBV11-3,NA,TRBJ1-3,NA,CASSPGVSGNTIYF,TGTGCCAGCAGCCCAGGGGTCTCTGGAAACACCATATATTTT
TRBV5-1,once,TRBJ2-7,TRBD1,CASSAGQGHEQYF,TGCGCCAGCAGCGCGGGACAGGGGCACGAGCAGTACTTC
TRBV29-1,NA,TRBJ1-6,TRBD1,CSIRQGASLNSPLHF,TGCAGCATCCGACAGGGGGCTTCTCTTAATTCACCCCTCCACTTT
TRBV5-6,NA,TRBJ1-6,NA,CASSTGTGGTALHF,TGTGCCAGCAGCACTGGGACGGGAGGAACGGCCCTCCACTTT
TRBV18,NA,TRBJ2-1,TRBD2,CASSSESSGYNEQFF,TGTGCCAGCTCCTCGGAGTCTAGCGGCTACAATGAGCAGTTCTTC
TRBV10-3,NA,TRBJ1-2,NA,CATFGGDISGYTF,TGTGCCACCTTTGGGGGGGATATTAGTGGCTACACCTTC
TRBV4-2,NA,TRBJ1-4,TRBD1,CASSRGDRVISGTNEKLFF,TGTGCCAGCAGCCGAGGGGACAGGGTTATCTCAGGAACTAATGAAAAACTGTTTTTT
TRBV6-2/TRBV6-3,NA,TRBJ2-1,TRBD2,CASSPTSGIYNEQFF,TGTGCCAGCAGTCCGACTAGCGGGATTTACAATGAGCAGTTCTTC
TRBV7-2,NA,TRBJ1-1,NA,CASSLRGQENTEAFF,TGTGCCAGCAGCTTAAGGGGACAAGAGAACACTGAAGCTTTCTTT
TRBV6-2/TRBV6-3,NA,TRBJ1-1,NA,CASSYSTRGWGTEAFF,TGTGCCAGCAGTTACTCGACCAGGGGATGGGGCACTGAAGCTTTCTTT
TRBV30,NA,TRBJ1-1,TRBD1,CASRQGAKFAEAFF,TGTGCCTCCAGACAGGGGGCTAAGTTCGCTGAAGCTTTCTTT
TRBV6-5,few,TRBJ1-2,TRBD1,CASSRGQGGYTF,TGTGCCAGCAGTAGAGGACAGGGTGGCTACACCTTC
TRBV3-1/TRBV3-2,once,TRBJ1-6,TRBD1,CASSQGTTFRDRISPLHF,TGTGCCAGCAGCCAAGGAACCACGTTCCGGGACAGGATTTCACCCCTCCACTTT
TRBV9,NA,TRBJ1-5,NA,CASSVAGVGQPQHF,TGTGCCAGCAGCGTAGCCGGGGTTGGACAGCCCCAGCATTTT
TRBV5-6,NA,TRBJ2-7,NA,CASSLKAGNSREQYF,TGTGCCAGCAGCTTGAAAGCGGGCAATAGTCGCGAGCAGTACTTC
TRBV20-1,NA,TRBJ2-1,TRBD2,CSASAGGGYNEQFF,TGCAGTGCTAGTGCCGGCGGGGGATACAATGAGCAGTTCTTC
TRBV29-1,NA,TRBJ2-1,NA,CSVDRGLYNEQFF,TGCAGCGTTGATCGCGGGCTCTACAATGAGCAGTTCTTC
TRBV25-1,NA,TRBJ1-1,TRBD1,CASSRTGTGATEAFF,TGTGCCAGCAGCCGAACCGGGACAGGGGCCACTGAAGCTTTCTTT
TRBV29-1,NA,TRBJ2-7,TRBD1,CSGGTAYEQYF,TGCAGCGGGGGGACAGCCTACGAGCAGTACTTC